This T cell receptor beta chain appears in the sequencing data of a study of blood T cell repertoires in COVID-19. Germline V gene sequence: CDR1 SNHLY, CDR2 FYNNEI. The trim removed 5 bases at V and 8 bases at J, leaving 7 bases unmatched. CDR3 length: 13 amino acids. Sequencing used immunoSEQ multiplex PCR; TCRdb keeps in-frame clones, though not all of them. This sample carries 200,000 to 250,000 clones, around 89% of them seen once, and the ten largest clones take about 5%. Sequenced input: peripheral blood. This TCR came from a woman aged 40 to 50 with acute or convalescent COVID-19. The J gene is TRBJ1-2, the V gene TRBV2; 8 nucleotides agree with TRBD1. CDR3 sequence: CASSPDRGEGYTF. CDR3 DNA: TGTGCCAGCAGTCCAGACAGGGGTGAGGGCTACACCTTC. The entire variable domain, with the rest obtained from reference TRBV2 and TRBJ1-2, is as follows: EPEVTQTPSHQVTQMGQEVILRCVPISNHLYFYWYRQILGQKVEFLVSFYNNEISEKSEIFDDQFSVERPDGSNFTLKIRSTKLEDSAMYFCASSPDRGEGYTFGSGTRLTVV.